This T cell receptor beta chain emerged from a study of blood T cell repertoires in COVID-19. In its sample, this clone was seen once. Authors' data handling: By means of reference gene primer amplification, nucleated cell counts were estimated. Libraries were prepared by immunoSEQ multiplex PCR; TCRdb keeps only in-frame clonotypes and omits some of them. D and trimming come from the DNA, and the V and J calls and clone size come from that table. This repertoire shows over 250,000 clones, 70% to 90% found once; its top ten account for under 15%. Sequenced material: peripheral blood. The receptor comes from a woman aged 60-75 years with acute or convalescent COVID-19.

In DNA, the CDR3 is TGTGCCAGCAGAATCGCCGGGTCAACCTACGAGCAGTACTTC. This translates into CASRIAGSTYEQYF. The chain carries TRBV28 and TRBJ2-7; D not certain. The germline V gene has CDR1 MDHEN and CDR2 SYDVKM. V was cut by 6 bases and J by 2 bases, with 14 bases left in between. This CDR3 is built from 14 residues.